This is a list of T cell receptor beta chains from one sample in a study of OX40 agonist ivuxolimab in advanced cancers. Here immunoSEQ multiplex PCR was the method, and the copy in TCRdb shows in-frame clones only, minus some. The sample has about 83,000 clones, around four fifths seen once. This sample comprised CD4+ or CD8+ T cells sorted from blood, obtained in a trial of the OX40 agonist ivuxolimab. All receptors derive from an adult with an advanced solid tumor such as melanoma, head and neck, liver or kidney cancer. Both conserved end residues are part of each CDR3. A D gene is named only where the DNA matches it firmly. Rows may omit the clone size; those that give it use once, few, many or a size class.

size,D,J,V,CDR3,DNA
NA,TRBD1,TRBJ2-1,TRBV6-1,CASRPPGQGRNEQFF,TGTGCCAGCAGACCCCCGGGACAGGGTAGGAATGAGCAGTTCTTC
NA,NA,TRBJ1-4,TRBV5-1,CASSLESEKLFF,TGCGCCAGCAGCTTGGAGAGTGAAAAACTGTTTTTT
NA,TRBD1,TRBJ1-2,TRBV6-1,CASSDHRGPSAGYTF,TGTGCCAGCAGTGACCACAGGGGGCCCTCCGCTGGCTACACCTTC
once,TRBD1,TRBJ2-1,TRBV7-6,CASSSGTGVYNEQFF,TGTGCCAGCAGCTCCGGGACAGGGGTGTACAATGAGCAGTTCTTC
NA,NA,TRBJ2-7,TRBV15,CATSRDKGEEQYF,TGTGCCACCAGCAGAGATAAAGGGGAAGAGCAGTACTTC
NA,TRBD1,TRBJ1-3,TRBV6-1,CASSGQGQFSGNTIYF,TGTGCCAGCAGTGGACAGGGACAGTTCTCTGGAAACACCATATATTTT
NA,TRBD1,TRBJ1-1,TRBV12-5,CASGLAQGQGNTEAFF,TGTGCTAGTGGTTTGGCCCAGGGACAGGGGAACACTGAAGCTTTCTTT
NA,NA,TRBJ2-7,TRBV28,CASSLRGGFYEQYF,TGTGCCAGCAGTTTACGCGGGGGCTTCTACGAGCAGTACTTC
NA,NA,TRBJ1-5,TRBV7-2,CASSGTFLGQPQHF,TGTGCCAGCAGCGGGACCTTCTTGGGTCAGCCCCAGCATTTT
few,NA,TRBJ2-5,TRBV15,CATSRGHQETQYF,TGTGCCACCAGCAGAGGACACCAAGAGACCCAGTACTTC
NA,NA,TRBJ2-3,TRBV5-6,CASSFTDTQYF,TGTGCCAGCAGCTTCACAGATACGCAGTATTTT
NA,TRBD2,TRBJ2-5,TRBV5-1,CASSPGGGQETQYF,TGCGCCAGCAGTCCTGGCGGGGGCCAAGAGACCCAGTACTTC
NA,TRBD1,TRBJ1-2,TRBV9,CASSVAPTGDRGYTF,TGTGCCAGCAGCGTAGCCCCAACAGGGGACAGAGGCTACACCTTC
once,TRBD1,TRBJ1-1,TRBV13,CASSFGHRGRAEGEAFF,TGTGCCAGCAGCTTTGGGCACAGGGGGCGCGCCGAGGGAGAAGCTTTCTTT
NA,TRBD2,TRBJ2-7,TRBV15,CATSREGGDAYEQYF,TGTGCCACCAGCAGAGAGGGGGGGGATGCCTACGAGCAGTACTTC
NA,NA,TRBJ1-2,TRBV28,CASSFQGSERLHYGYTF,TGTGCCAGCAGTTTTCAGGGCTCGGAGAGACTTCACTATGGCTACACCTTC
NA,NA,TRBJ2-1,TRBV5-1,CARASGIAVGRSYNEQFF,TGCGCCAGGGCGTCCGGAATAGCGGTGGGACGCTCCTACAATGAGCAGTTCTTC
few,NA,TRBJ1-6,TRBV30,CAWSFMQNPFTNSPLHF,TGTGCCTGGAGCTTCATGCAGAATCCCTTCACGAATTCACCCCTCCACTTT
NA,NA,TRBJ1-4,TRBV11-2,CASTRTENEKLFF,TGTGCCAGCACCCGGACAGAGAATGAAAAACTGTTTTTT
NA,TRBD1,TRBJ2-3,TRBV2,CASSPTTGGKDTQYF,TGTGCCAGCAGCCCTACGACAGGGGGAAAAGATACGCAGTATTTT
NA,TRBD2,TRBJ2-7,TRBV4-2,CASSPTDPWSSGGYEQYF,TGTGCCAGCAGCCCAACGGATCCGTGGAGTAGCGGGGGCTACGAGCAGTACTTC
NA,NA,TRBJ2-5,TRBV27,CAGSLPGPQYF,TGTGCCGGCAGTTTACCCGGGCCCCAGTACTTC
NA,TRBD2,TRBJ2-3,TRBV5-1,CASSARLAGGPIDTQYF,TGCGCCAGCAGCGCCCGACTAGCGGGGGGGCCGATAGATACGCAGTATTTT
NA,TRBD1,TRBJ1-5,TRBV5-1,CASSSGQGDQPQHF,TGCGCCAGCAGCTCGGGACAGGGGGATCAGCCCCAGCATTTT
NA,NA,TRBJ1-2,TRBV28,CASTSLGLDYGYTF,TGTGCCAGCACCTCCCTGGGTCTAGACTATGGCTACACCTTC
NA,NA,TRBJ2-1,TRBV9,CASSVGRYNEQFF,TGTGCCAGCAGCGTAGGAAGGTACAATGAGCAGTTCTTC
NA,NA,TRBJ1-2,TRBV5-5,CASSRGSSPAQGYGYTF,TGTGCCAGCAGCCGCGGGAGCTCCCCTGCTCAGGGCTATGGCTACACCTTC
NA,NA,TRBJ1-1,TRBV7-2,CASSFSQGTEAFF,TGTGCCAGCAGCTTTTCACAAGGGACTGAAGCTTTCTTT
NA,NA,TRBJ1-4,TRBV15,CATRREGVNEKLFF,TGTGCCACCAGGAGGGAGGGGGTTAATGAAAAACTGTTTTTT
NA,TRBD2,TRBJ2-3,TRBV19,CASGTGTSGGFVPADTQYF,TGTGCCAGTGGCACCGGGACTAGCGGGGGTTTTGTCCCTGCAGATACGCAGTATTTT
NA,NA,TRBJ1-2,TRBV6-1,CASRLQATNYGYTF,TGTGCCAGCAGATTACAGGCCACTAACTATGGCTACACCTTC
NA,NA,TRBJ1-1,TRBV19,CASSRGLGNTEAFF,TGTGCCAGTAGTAGAGGATTGGGGAACACTGAAGCTTTCTTT
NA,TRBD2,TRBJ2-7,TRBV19,CASSRTGLAGAAWEQYF,TGTGCCAGTAGTCGAACGGGACTAGCGGGGGCCGCGTGGGAGCAGTACTTC
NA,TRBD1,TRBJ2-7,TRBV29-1,CSARTGGTYEQYF,TGCAGCGCCCGGACAGGTGGGACCTACGAGCAGTACTTC
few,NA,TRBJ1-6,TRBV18,CASSPSSGDDSPLHF,TGTGCCAGCTCACCGAGCTCAGGGGATGATTCACCCCTCCACTTT
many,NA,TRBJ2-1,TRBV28,CASSSSSGLTTEQFF,TGTGCCAGCAGTTCTAGTTCAGGGTTGACAACTGAGCAGTTCTTC
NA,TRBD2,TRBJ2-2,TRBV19,CASSTAPGTSGGLNTGELFF,TGTGCCAGTAGTACCGCTCCCGGGACTAGCGGGGGCCTCAACACCGGGGAGCTGTTTTTT
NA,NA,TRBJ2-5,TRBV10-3,CATTRDPMGETQYF,TGTGCCACCACCCGGGACCCGATGGGAGAGACCCAGTACTTC